The 21 T cell receptor beta chains below come from one sample, sequenced in a study of cytomegalovirus exposure and HLA in healthy donors. PCR amplification relied on 60 Vbeta primers (plus 13 Jbeta primers). The assay was immunoSEQ multiplex PCR, and TCRdb's table has in-frame clones only and misses some. The sample has about 65,000 clones, about four fifths seen once. Specimen: PBMCs. The receptors derive from a woman between 25 and 40 years old in good health and CMV-seronegative.

This clone has only a few counts. The CDR3 loop is CAWSPGQGPEAFF. The DNA for the CDR3 is TGTGCCTGGAGTCCTGGACAGGGCCCTGAAGCTTTCTTT. J is TRBJ1-1 and V is TRBV30; 8 nucleotides agree with TRBD1. Trimming took 2 bases from V and 6 from J; bases not matched to a gene: 5. Germline V lookup: CDR1 GTSNPN, CDR2 SVGIG (reference sequence). This CDR3 is built from 13 residues.

The chain has TRBV7-6 and TRBJ1-1; D may be TRBD1 (5 bases). Trimming left V 4 bases short and J 1 base short, with 7 bases between. The CDR3 consists of 13 residues. CDR1 and CDR2 from the germline V gene are SGHVS and FNYEAQ. The CDR3 protein is CASSSQGNTEAFF. CDR3 in DNA: TGTGCCAGCAGCTCTCAGGGGAACACTGAAGCTTTCTTT.

The V gene is TRBV5-1, the J gene TRBJ2-2, with D perhaps matching TRBD2 (6 bases). Germline V gene sequence: CDR1 SGHRS, CDR2 YFSETQ. V was trimmed by 6 bases and J by 4 bases, leaving 10 bases between them. The CDR3 spans 13 residues. CDR3 bases: TGCGCCAGCAAGGCGGGAAGCACCGGGGAGCTGTTTTTT. Residues: CASKAGSTGELFF.

Details on this clone: The sample carries other DNA sequences with the same CDR3. In DNA, the CDR3 is TGCAGCGTTGCGGGGAGTGGAACTGAAGCTTTCTTT. It encodes CSVAGSGTEAFF. The V and J genes are TRBV29-1 and TRBJ1-1; D gene unclear. Trimming removed 4 bases from V and 5 bases from J, with 11 bases in between. CDR3 size: 12 residues. Germline values: CDR1 SQVTM, CDR2 ANQGSEA.

J is TRBJ1-4 and V is TRBV30, with D unresolved. The germline V and J ends were trimmed by 3 bases and 10 bases, with 12 bases remaining between them. The CDR3 is made up of 12 amino acids. Germline loops: CDR1 GTSNPN, CDR2 SVGIG (reference sequence). CDR3 sequence (DNA): TGTGCCTGGAGCCCCAGGTTTGGAAAACTGTTTTTT. This gives the protein CAWSPRFGKLFF. The full variable domain, completed using reference TRBV30 and TRBJ1-4, is SQTIHQWPATLVQPVGSPLSLECTVEGTSNPNLYWYRQAAGRGLQLLFYSVGIGQISSEVPQNLSASRPQDRQFILSSKKLLLSDSGFYLCAWSPRFGKLFFGSGTQLSVL.

The rearrangement joins TRBV29-1 to TRBJ2-7, with TRBD1 identical over 7 bases. The CDR3 spans 14 residues. Germline assignment: CDR1 SQVTM and CDR2 ANQGSEA. The junction had 7 bases not matched to a gene; V was cut back by 3 bases and J by 2 bases. Here the CDR3 DNA reads TGCAGCGTTGAGTCCGGGACAGAGACCTACGAGCAGTACTTC. This encodes CSVESGTETYEQYF.

The genes are TRBV29-1 and TRBJ2-5; 10 bases align to TRBD2. J gave up 3 bases and V 4 bases, and 5 bases lay outside the gene matches. The germline gives CDR1 SQVTM, CDR2 ANQGSEA. The CDR3 extends over 14 amino acids. The DNA of the CDR3 is TGCAGCGTTGGGACTAGCGGTGGCAAAGAGACCCAGTACTTC. As protein: CSVGTSGGKETQYF.

The chain recombines TRBV6-5 with TRBJ1-1; no firm D call. The CDR3 covers 14 residues. The V gene lost 7 bases and the J gene lost 1 base, with 13 bases spanning the gap. Germline values: CDR1 MNHEY, CDR2 SVGAGI. CDR3 region: CASIRSGGNTEAFF. Here the CDR3 DNA reads TGTGCCAGCATAAGGTCTGGCGGGAACACTGAAGCTTTCTTT.

The chain carries TRBV29-1 and TRBJ1-2; D gene unclear. CDR1 is SQVTM and CDR2 is ANQGSEA in the germline V gene. This CDR3 contains 11 residues. Trimming shortened V by 6 bases and J by 7 bases, and 12 bases separated the two germline ends. The chain's CDR3 is CSVNTDTGYTF. DNA of the CDR3: TGCAGCGTAAACACCGACACTGGCTACACCTTC.

The chain is built from TRBV7-9 and TRBJ2-7, with D unclear. The V gene's germline CDR1 is SEHNR and CDR2 FQNEAQ (reference sequence). Trimming took 2 bases from V and 5 from J, leaving 10 bases between them. This CDR3 comprises 13 residues. CDR3 sequence reads: CASSLNARDEQYF. In DNA form, the CDR3 reads TGTGCCAGCAGCTTAAATGCTCGCGACGAGCAGTACTTC.

The chain joins TRBV6-1 to TRBJ1-2; D is perhaps TRBD1 (6 bases). Trimming shortened V by 6 bases and J by 3 bases, and 14 bases separated the two germline ends. Germline V gene sequence: CDR1 MNHNS, CDR2 SASEGT. The CDR3 is made up of 14 amino acids. CDR3 amino acids: CASRAGQTYYGYTF. DNA for the CDR3: TGTGCCAGCAGGGCCGGACAGACCTACTATGGCTACACCTTC.

Notes on this clone: One junction end does not reproduce the germline sequence, and a read error may be involved. This sequence joins TRBV30 and TRBJ1-1; D not resolved. Germline V CDR1 and CDR2: GTSNPN, SVGIG (reference sequence). The CDR3 consists of 13 residues. CDR3 nucleotides: TGTGCCTGGAGCGAGGCTGGTCACACTGAAGTTTTCTTT. Its translation: CAWSEAGHTEVFF.

V usage is TRBV20-1 and J usage is TRBJ1-1; no definite D call. The CDR3 loop spans 11 amino acids. Germline V gene sequence: CDR1 DFQATT, CDR2 SNEGSKA (reference sequence). The CDR3 bases are TGCAGGGGCCTTTGGAACACTGAAGCTTTCTTT. Protein: CRGLWNTEAFF.

V gene TRBV18 combines with J gene TRBJ2-7; TRBD2 aligns across 7 bases. J lost 5 bases, V lost 4 bases, and 5 bases had no gene match. Germline V gives CDR1 KGHSH, CDR2 LQKENI. The CDR3 extends over 13 amino acids. CDR3 coding DNA: TGTGCCAGCTCACTGGGGGGGGTGAACGAGCAGTACTTC. This sequence encodes CASSLGGVNEQYF.

This clone was seen a single time. The V and J genes are TRBV29-1 and TRBJ1-1, with D possibly TRBD1 on 5 matching bases. V was cut by 4 bases and J by 0 bases, with 12 bases left in between. The length of the CDR3 is 14 residues. CDR1 and CDR2 from the germline V gene are SQVTM and ANQGSEA. CDR3 sequence reads: CSVAWAGMNTEAFF. CDR3 DNA sequence: TGCAGCGTTGCCTGGGCAGGGATGAACACTGAAGCTTTCTTT.

The chain joins TRBV16 to TRBJ1-4, with TRBD1 matching over 7 bases. The CDR3 extends over 14 amino acids. Germline CDR1 KGHSY, CDR2 FQNENV. Trimming at V came to 0 bases and at J to 6 bases, leaving 1 base not matched to a gene. Written as DNA, the CDR3 is TGTGCCAGCAGCCAATCGGGGACAGATGAAAAACTGTTTTTT. The encoded protein is CASSQSGTDEKLFF.

The chain employs TRBV11-2 and TRBJ2-7; the match to TRBD2 covers 7 bases. This CDR3 is built from 14 residues. Germline V lookup: CDR1 SGHAT, CDR2 FQNNGV. V trimming: 3 bases; J trimming: 3 bases; junction bases outside the gene matches: 5. CDR3 nucleotides: TGTGCCAGCAGCTTGGGAGGGAGTGTCTACGAGCAGTACTTC. Its protein product is CASSLGGSVYEQYF. Together with reference TRBV11-2 and TRBJ2-7, the CDR3 gives the full variable domain: EAGVAQSPRYKIIEKRQSVAFWCNPISGHATLYWYQQILGQGPKLLIQFQNNGVVDDSQLPKDRFSAERLKGVDSTLKIQPAKLEDSAVYLCASSLGGSVYEQYFGPGTRLTVT.

This sequence joins TRBV27 and TRBJ1-4; no definite D call. CDR3 length: 13 amino acids. Deletions cut 4 bases from V and 10 bases from J, with 13 bases between. From germline, CDR1 is MNHEY and CDR2 SMNVEV (reference sequence). The CDR3 is CASSSGPEVKLFF. Here the CDR3 DNA reads TGTGCCAGCAGTTCAGGACCGGAGGTAAAACTGTTTTTT.

The chain recombines TRBV11-3 with TRBJ2-1; 12 bases line up with TRBD2. The CDR3 is 16 amino acids. Germline V gene sequence: CDR1 SGHNT, CDR2 YENEEA. Unmatched junction bases numbered 9, after V lost 5 bases and J lost 7 bases. The CDR3 here is CASSPTLAGGRNEQFF. DNA of the CDR3: TGTGCCAGCAGCCCTACCCTAGCGGGGGGGCGGAATGAGCAGTTCTTC.

The genes are TRBV5-4 and TRBJ2-6; the D gene is possibly TRBD1 (5 bases). CDR1 SGHNT and CDR2 YYREEE come from the germline V gene (reference sequence). Trimming cost V 0 bases and J 2 bases, with 9 bases left between them. This CDR3 has 16 amino acids. The CDR3 coding sequence is TGTGCCAGCAGCTTGGAAGGGGCCGCTGGGGCCAACGTCCTGACTTTC. Protein: CASSLEGAAGANVLTF. Complete variable domain (other parts from reference TRBV5-4 and TRBJ2-6): ETGVTQSPTHLIKTRGQQVTLRCSSQSGHNTVSWYQQALGQGPQFIFQYYREEENGRGNFPPRFSGLQFPNYSSELNVNALELDDSALYLCASSLEGAAGANVLTFGAGSRLTVL.

This chain uses TRBV21-1 with TRBJ1-2; the D call TRBD1 from the table was never checked on the DNA. TRBV21-1 is classified as a pseudogene. There are 16 residues in the CDR3. CDR3 region: CASSKVVTGEKSGYTF. The CDR3 nucleotides are TGTGCCAGCAGCAAAGTAGTGACAGGGGAAAAGAGTGGCTACACCTTC.